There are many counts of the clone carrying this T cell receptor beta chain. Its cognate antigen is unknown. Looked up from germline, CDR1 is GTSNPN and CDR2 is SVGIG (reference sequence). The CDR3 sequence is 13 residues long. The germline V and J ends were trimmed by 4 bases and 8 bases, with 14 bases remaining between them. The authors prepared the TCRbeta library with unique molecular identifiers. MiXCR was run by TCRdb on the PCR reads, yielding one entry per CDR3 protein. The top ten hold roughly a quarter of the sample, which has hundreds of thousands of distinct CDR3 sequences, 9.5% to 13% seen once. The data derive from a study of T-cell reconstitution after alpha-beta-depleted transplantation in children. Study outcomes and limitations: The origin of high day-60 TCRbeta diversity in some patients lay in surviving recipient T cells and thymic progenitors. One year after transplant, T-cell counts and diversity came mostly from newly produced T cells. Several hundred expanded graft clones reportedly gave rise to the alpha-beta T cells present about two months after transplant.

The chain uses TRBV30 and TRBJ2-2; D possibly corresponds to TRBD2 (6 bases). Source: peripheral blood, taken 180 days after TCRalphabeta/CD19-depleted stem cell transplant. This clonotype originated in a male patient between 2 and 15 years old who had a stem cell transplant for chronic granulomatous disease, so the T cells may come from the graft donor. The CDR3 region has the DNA TGTGCCTGGAACTGGGGGGACGCTGGGGAGCTGTTTTTT. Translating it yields CAWNWGDAGELFF. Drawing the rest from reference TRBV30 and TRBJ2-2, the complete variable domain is SQTIHQWPATLVQPVGSPLSLECTVEGTSNPNLYWYRQAAGRGLQLLFYSVGIGQISSEVPQNLSASRPQDRQFILSSKKLLLSDSGFYLCAWNWGDAGELFFGEGSRLTVL.